The text below deals with one T cell receptor beta chain. This CDR3 contains 14 residues. J lost 4 bases, V lost 5 bases, and 8 bases had no gene match. The germline V gene encodes CDR1 SGHRS and CDR2 YFSETQ. Treatment was busulfan-fludarabine conditioning, a marrow graft, and cyclophosphamide on days +3 and +4. The data originate from a study of T cells after posttransplantation cyclophosphamide. The assay was immunoSEQ multiplex PCR, and TCRdb's table has in-frame clones only and misses some. Found here are over 9,000 clones, roughly 80% of them singletons; the top ten hold roughly 5.4%. The chain links TRBV5-1 to TRBJ2-7; 8 nucleotides line up with TRBD2. Sequences were derived from PBMCs, sampled after allogeneic stem cell transplant with posttransplant cyclophosphamide. The clonotype comes from a female patient between 50 and 59 years old who received an allogeneic stem cell transplant from a related donor, was CMV-positive, and had no GVHD. T cells may partly derive from the graft donor. CDR3 sequence (DNA): TGCGCCAGCAGTTTAGCGGGGAGTGAGTACGAGCAGTACTTC. Protein product: CASSLAGSEYEQYF.